These T cell receptor beta chains were read from a single sample in a study of identical twins. MiXCR, run by TCRdb on the 5' RACE reads, gives a single entry per CDR3 protein. The sample records a few hundred thousand distinct CDR3 sequences, 20% to 25% being singletons. These sequences were also reported in another study, on T cells expressing NK-cell markers.

The source material was CD4+ T cells sorted from blood. The receptors come from a young woman in good health. Each CDR3 is given with its conserved first and last residue. Fields, in order: D gene, clone size, J gene, V gene, CDR3 protein, CDR3 DNA. The D gene is left open where the match is weak. The size of a clone is reported for some rows only, either as once, few or many, or as a class for expanded clones.

D gene: -; clone size: many; J gene: TRBJ2-5; V gene: TRBV29-1; CDR3 protein: CSASDSQETQYF; CDR3 DNA: TGCAGCGCCTCGGACAGCCAAGAGACCCAGTACTTC
D gene: -; clone size: -; J gene: TRBJ2-5; V gene: TRBV20-1; CDR3 protein: CSARRSEQETQYF; CDR3 DNA: TGCAGTGCTAGAAGGTCAGAACAAGAGACCCAGTACTTC
D gene: -; clone size: few; J gene: TRBJ2-4; V gene: TRBV7-8; CDR3 protein: CASSLGAHRAKNIQYF; CDR3 DNA: TGTGCCAGCAGCTTAGGAGCTCACAGAGCCAAAAACATTCAGTACTTC
D gene: -; clone size: -; J gene: TRBJ1-5; V gene: TRBV5-5; CDR3 protein: CASSLSRGPQHF; CDR3 DNA: TGTGCCAGCAGCTTGTCAAGGGGGCCCCAGCATTTT
D gene: -; clone size: few; J gene: TRBJ2-1; V gene: TRBV10-3; CDR3 protein: CAIEEYNEQFF; CDR3 DNA: TGTGCCATCGAGGAATACAATGAGCAGTTCTTC
D gene: -; clone size: -; J gene: TRBJ2-1; V gene: TRBV29-1; CDR3 protein: CSVELSGGDEQFF; CDR3 DNA: TGCAGCGTTGAACTATCTGGGGGAGATGAGCAGTTCTTC
D gene: TRBD2; clone size: -; J gene: TRBJ2-1; V gene: TRBV3-1; CDR3 protein: CASSPPSGEQFF; CDR3 DNA: TGTGCCAGCAGCCCCCCTAGCGGGGAGCAGTTCTTC
D gene: -; clone size: -; J gene: TRBJ2-4; V gene: TRBV20-1; CDR3 protein: CSARNHGGHVKNIQYF; CDR3 DNA: TGCAGTGCTAGGAACCACGGGGGTCATGTTAAAAACATTCAGTACTTC
D gene: -; clone size: few; J gene: TRBJ2-3; V gene: TRBV25-1; CDR3 protein: CASSGGLPRDTQYF; CDR3 DNA: TGTGCCAGCAGTGGGGGACTGCCCAGGGATACGCAGTATTTT
D gene: -; clone size: few; J gene: TRBJ2-7; V gene: TRBV14; CDR3 protein: CASSPLRPHLRYEQYF; CDR3 DNA: TGTGCCAGCAGCCCCTTACGACCTCATCTCCGTTACGAGCAGTACTTC
D gene: -; clone size: -; J gene: TRBJ2-6; V gene: TRBV5-6; CDR3 protein: CASSLLDSSGANVLTF; CDR3 DNA: TGTGCCAGCAGCTTGCTCGACAGCTCTGGGGCCAACGTCCTGACTTTC
D gene: -; clone size: few; J gene: TRBJ2-3; V gene: TRBV12-3/TRBV12-4; CDR3 protein: CTSESGTDTQYF; CDR3 DNA: TGTACCAGCGAGAGCGGCACAGATACGCAGTATTTT
D gene: -; clone size: few; J gene: TRBJ2-1; V gene: TRBV5-1; CDR3 protein: CASSLAGLAVGNEQFF; CDR3 DNA: TGCGCCAGCAGCTTGGCCGGGCTAGCAGTGGGGAATGAGCAGTTCTTC
D gene: -; clone size: few; J gene: TRBJ2-7; V gene: TRBV7-9; CDR3 protein: CASSRGDAYEQYF; CDR3 DNA: TGTGCCAGCAGCCGGGGAGACGCGTACGAGCAGTACTTC
D gene: TRBD1; clone size: -; J gene: TRBJ2-1; V gene: TRBV11-3; CDR3 protein: CASSPEPGQGNEQFF; CDR3 DNA: TGTGCCAGCAGCCCAGAGCCGGGACAGGGTAATGAGCAGTTCTTC
D gene: -; clone size: few; J gene: TRBJ1-1; V gene: TRBV20-1; CDR3 protein: CSARRQDTEAFF; CDR3 DNA: TGCAGTGCTCGAAGACAGGACACTGAAGCTTTCTTT
D gene: TRBD1; clone size: -; J gene: TRBJ1-5; V gene: TRBV4-3; CDR3 protein: CASSEPLPGQFFRGDQPQHF; CDR3 DNA: TGCGCCAGCAGCGAGCCCCTGCCGGGACAGTTCTTCAGGGGTGATCAGCCCCAGCATTTT
D gene: -; clone size: -; J gene: TRBJ2-2; V gene: TRBV29-1; CDR3 protein: CSVRPGTNTGELFF; CDR3 DNA: TGCAGCGTAAGGCCAGGAACGAACACCGGGGAGCTGTTTTTT
D gene: TRBD1; clone size: -; J gene: TRBJ2-5; V gene: TRBV19; CDR3 protein: CASSVDRGRGETQYF; CDR3 DNA: TGTGCCAGTAGTGTCGACAGGGGGCGCGGGGAGACCCAGTACTTC
D gene: TRBD2; clone size: few; J gene: TRBJ2-1; V gene: TRBV5-1; CDR3 protein: CASSSGTRSYNEQFF; CDR3 DNA: TGCGCCAGCAGCTCCGGGACTAGGTCCTACAATGAGCAGTTCTTC
D gene: -; clone size: -; J gene: TRBJ2-1; V gene: TRBV6-1; CDR3 protein: CASSEGAGALDEQFF; CDR3 DNA: TGTGCCAGCAGTGAAGGCGCGGGGGCCTTGGATGAGCAGTTCTTC
D gene: TRBD2; clone size: few; J gene: TRBJ2-7; V gene: TRBV6-2/TRBV6-3; CDR3 protein: CATSGLVGGRKSYEQYF; CDR3 DNA: TGTGCCACGTCGGGGTTAGTTGGCGGGAGGAAATCCTACGAGCAGTACTTC
D gene: TRBD1; clone size: few; J gene: TRBJ1-2; V gene: TRBV12-3/TRBV12-4; CDR3 protein: CASTRGTANYGYTF; CDR3 DNA: TGTGCCAGCACCCGTGGGACAGCTAACTATGGCTACACCTTC
D gene: -; clone size: -; J gene: TRBJ2-5; V gene: TRBV10-1; CDR3 protein: CASSETGRQETQYF; CDR3 DNA: TGCGCCAGCAGTGAAACCGGGCGCCAAGAGACCCAGTACTTC
D gene: TRBD1; clone size: -; J gene: TRBJ1-2; V gene: TRBV10-3; CDR3 protein: CAIRSTGADYGYTF; CDR3 DNA: TGTGCCATCAGGTCGACAGGGGCAGACTATGGCTACACCTTC
D gene: TRBD1; clone size: -; J gene: TRBJ2-7; V gene: TRBV27; CDR3 protein: CASSLLPGQGSYEQYF; CDR3 DNA: TGTGCCAGCAGTTTGCTTCCGGGACAGGGATCCTACGAGCAGTACTTC
D gene: -; clone size: once; J gene: TRBJ1-2; V gene: TRBV28; CDR3 protein: CASSLSPRLPTF; CDR3 DNA: TGTGCCAGCAGTTTGTCCCCTCGCCTCCCGACCTTC
D gene: TRBD1; clone size: -; J gene: TRBJ1-2; V gene: TRBV12-3/TRBV12-4; CDR3 protein: CASSPDREALDGYTF; CDR3 DNA: TGTGCCAGCAGCCCTGACAGGGAAGCTCTAGATGGCTACACCTTC
D gene: TRBD2; clone size: -; J gene: TRBJ2-2; V gene: TRBV5-8; CDR3 protein: CASSSLGSGGYTGELFF; CDR3 DNA: TGTGCCAGCAGCTCCCTTGGTAGCGGGGGCTACACCGGGGAGCTGTTTTTT
D gene: TRBD1; clone size: few; J gene: TRBJ2-2; V gene: TRBV5-1; CDR3 protein: CASSWDRGTGELFF; CDR3 DNA: TGCGCCAGCAGCTGGGACAGGGGAACCGGGGAGCTGTTTTTT
D gene: -; clone size: -; J gene: TRBJ1-1; V gene: TRBV20-1; CDR3 protein: CSATGPLGRAFF; CDR3 DNA: TGCAGTGCTACAGGACCCTTGGGCAGAGCTTTCTTT
D gene: TRBD1; clone size: -; J gene: TRBJ2-3; V gene: TRBV10-3; CDR3 protein: CAIRETGGATDTQYF; CDR3 DNA: TGTGCCATCAGGGAGACAGGGGGCGCGACAGATACGCAGTATTTT
D gene: -; clone size: -; J gene: TRBJ2-2; V gene: TRBV27; CDR3 protein: CASSRLSGGNTGELFF; CDR3 DNA: TGTGCCAGCAGTAGGTTGTCAGGAGGTAACACCGGGGAGCTGTTTTTT
D gene: -; clone size: -; J gene: TRBJ2-7; V gene: TRBV6-2/TRBV6-3; CDR3 protein: CASSYQVVTSSYEQYF; CDR3 DNA: TGTGCCAGCAGTTACCAGGTGGTTACAAGCTCCTACGAGCAGTACTTC
D gene: -; clone size: once; J gene: TRBJ2-1; V gene: TRBV5-5; CDR3 protein: CASTLRRDLEGNEQFF; CDR3 DNA: TGTGCCAGCACCTTGCGGCGGGACTTGGAGGGGAATGAGCAGTTCTTC
D gene: -; clone size: -; J gene: TRBJ1-3; V gene: TRBV6-1; CDR3 protein: CASRVRGSGNTIYF; CDR3 DNA: TGTGCCAGCAGGGTCCGGGGCTCTGGAAACACCATATATTTT
D gene: -; clone size: many; J gene: TRBJ1-4; V gene: TRBV5-1; CDR3 protein: CASSFQYGGEKLFF; CDR3 DNA: TGCGCCAGCAGCTTTCAATACGGTGGGGAAAAACTGTTTTTT
D gene: TRBD2; clone size: few; J gene: TRBJ2-3; V gene: TRBV20-1; CDR3 protein: CSAGLAGGWGTQYF; CDR3 DNA: TGCAGTGCTGGACTAGCGGGAGGGTGGGGTACGCAGTATTTT
D gene: -; clone size: many; J gene: TRBJ2-5; V gene: TRBV12-3/TRBV12-4; CDR3 protein: CASTRGETQYF; CDR3 DNA: TGTGCCAGCACCCGGGGGGAGACCCAGTACTTC
D gene: -; clone size: -; J gene: TRBJ1-1; V gene: TRBV10-3; CDR3 protein: CAISDSVHIGAFF; CDR3 DNA: TGTGCCATCAGTGATTCAGTCCACATTGGAGCTTTCTTT
D gene: -; clone size: -; J gene: TRBJ2-1; V gene: TRBV7-6; CDR3 protein: CASYNRAKSSYNEQFF; CDR3 DNA: TGTGCCAGCTATAATAGGGCGAAAAGCTCCTACAATGAGCAGTTCTTC
D gene: TRBD2; clone size: -; J gene: TRBJ2-1; V gene: TRBV7-9; CDR3 protein: CASSFTSGRAYEQFF; CDR3 DNA: TGTGCCAGCAGCTTCACTAGCGGGAGGGCCTATGAGCAGTTCTTC